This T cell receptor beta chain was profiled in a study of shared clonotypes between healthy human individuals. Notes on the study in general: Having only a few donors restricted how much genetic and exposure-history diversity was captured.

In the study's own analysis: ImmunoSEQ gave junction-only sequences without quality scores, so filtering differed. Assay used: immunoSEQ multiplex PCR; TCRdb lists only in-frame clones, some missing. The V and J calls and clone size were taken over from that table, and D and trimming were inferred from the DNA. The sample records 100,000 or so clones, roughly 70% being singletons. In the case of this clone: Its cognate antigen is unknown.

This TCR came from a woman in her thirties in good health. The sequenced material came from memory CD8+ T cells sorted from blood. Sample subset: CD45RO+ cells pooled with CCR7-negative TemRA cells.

The CDR3 bases are TGCGCCAGCAGTCAAACCCCATCAAATCAGCCCCAGCATTTT. It codes for CASSQTPSNQPQHF. The gene calls are TRBV23-1 and TRBJ1-5; D ambiguous. TRBV23-1 belongs to the ORF category, with a function that is uncertain. V gave up 2 bases and J gave up 4 bases, with 9 bases separating them. The CDR3 spans 14 residues.